These 32 T cell receptor beta chains were sequenced from one sample in a study of cytomegalovirus exposure and HLA in healthy donors (dated by TCRdb to between 2016 and 2019). Library creation used the immunoSEQ multiplex PCR assay. For the multiplex PCR, a mixture combining 60 forward primers for TCR Vbeta segments and 13 reverse primers for TCR Jbeta segments was used. As stored in TCRdb, this immuneACCESS dataset retains in-frame rearrangements with V and J assigned. A fraction of the clones does not appear; measured against another copy, unresolved V genes explain less than half of the discrepancy, and the remainder lacks a known reason. Present in this sample are some 140,000 clones, more than 70% of which were seen just once. The top ten clones comprise approximately 3.4% of the sample. The sequenced sample consisted of PBMCs. These receptors originate from a man between 40 and 49 years old in good health and CMV-seronegative.

In the case of this clone: Different DNA sequences within this sample yield the same CDR3. The chain carries TRBV25-1 and TRBJ2-2, with 9 bases lining up with TRBD1. Germline V gene lookup returns CDR1 MGHDK and CDR2 SYGVNS. The CDR3 consists of 15 residues. J gave up 3 bases and V 4 bases, and 3 bases lay outside the gene matches. The CDR3 DNA is TGTGCCAGCAGTGTGGGACAGGGTTACACCGGGGAGCTGTTTTTT. It encodes CASSVGQGYTGELFF.

The gene calls are TRBV5-1 and TRBJ2-5; 11 bases line up with TRBD2. Germline-derived CDR1 and CDR2 are SGHRS and YFSETQ. The length of the CDR3 is 17 residues. J lost 1 base, V lost 4 bases, and 9 bases had no gene match. This CDR3 is CASSLGTTSGGQETQYF. The CDR3 nucleotides read TGCGCCAGCAGCCTGGGGACTACTAGCGGGGGCCAAGAGACCCAGTACTTC.

The gene calls are TRBV4-3 and TRBJ2-1; possible D gene TRBD2, 6 bases. Trimming removed 0 bases at V and 12 bases at J, with 18 bases between. Germline CDR1 and CDR2: LGHNA and YSLEER. The CDR3 extends over 15 amino acids. The CDR3 DNA reads TGCGCCAGCAGCCAAGATTCGCGGGGTTTTCAGGGGCAGTTCTTC. Amino acid sequence: CASSQDSRGFQGQFF.

The gene calls are TRBV7-8 and TRBJ2-5; tentative D call: TRBD2 (6 bases). Germline-derived CDR1 and CDR2 are SGHVS and FQNEAQ. The V end was cut by 2 bases, the J end by 2 bases, with 9 bases between. This CDR3 is built from 14 residues. CDR3 protein: CASSLSLAQETQYF. The CDR3 DNA reads TGTGCCAGCAGCTTATCACTAGCTCAAGAGACCCAGTACTTC.

The chain recombines TRBV2 with TRBJ2-7; possible D gene TRBD1, 6 bases. This CDR3 has 14 amino acids. Looked up from germline, CDR1 is SNHLY and CDR2 is FYNNEI. V was cut by 1 base and J by 4 bases, with 11 bases left in between. The CDR3 region is CASSEGQGLYEQYF. CDR3 coding DNA: TGTGCCAGCAGTGAAGGGCAGGGGTTATACGAGCAGTACTTC.

CDR3 in amino acids: CASSLVASGREGFNEQYF. CDR3 nucleotide sequence: TGTGCCAGCAGTTTAGTAGCTAGCGGGAGAGAGGGTTTCAACGAGCAGTACTTC. The V call is TRBV28, the J call TRBJ2-7, with 10 bases aligning to TRBD2. This CDR3 is built from 18 residues. V gave up 2 bases and J gave up 5 bases; unmatched junction bases: 15. Germline V CDR1 and CDR2: MDHEN, SYDVKM.

The J gene is TRBJ1-2, the V gene TRBV15; D uncertain. The CDR3 covers 12 residues. Trimming cost V 0 bases and J 7 bases, with 6 bases left between them. The germline CDR1 and CDR2 sequences are LNHNV and YYDKDF (reference sequence). The CDR3 spells CATSRDFSGYTF. CDR3 in DNA: TGTGCCACCAGCAGAGATTTTAGTGGCTACACCTTC.

The V gene is TRBV11-2, the J gene TRBJ2-3; TRBD1 matches at 8 bases. The V gene end was trimmed by 2 bases and the J gene end by 1 base; junction bases not matched to a gene: 2. The germline V gene has CDR1 SGHAT and CDR2 FQNNGV. The CDR3 sequence is 15 residues long. CDR3 nucleotide sequence: TGTGCCAGCAGCTTACTGGGACAGGGCACAGATACGCAGTATTTT. This translates into CASSLLGQGTDTQYF.

The V and J genes are TRBV28 and TRBJ2-3; 11 positions match TRBD2. This CDR3 has 15 residues. With 5 bases clipped from V and 6 bases from J, the junction kept 7 bases outside the gene matches. Germline loops: CDR1 MDHEN, CDR2 SYDVKM. CDR3 coding DNA: TGTGCCAGCAGTCATAGCGGGAGGGCCAGTGATACGCAGTATTTT. Its translation is CASSHSGRASDTQYF.

The V and J genes are TRBV7-9 and TRBJ1-1; D is uncertain. Trimming left V 2 bases short and J 5 bases short, with 9 bases between. The germline CDR1 and CDR2 sequences are SEHNR and FQNEAQ (reference sequence). This CDR3 has 13 amino acids. The CDR3 region has the DNA TGTGCCAGCAGCTTACTCCCGCAGACTGAAGCTTTCTTT. It encodes CASSLLPQTEAFF.

The table lists this clone with a few counts. J is TRBJ2-3 and V is TRBV5-1; D is perhaps TRBD2 (6 bases). Trimming pared 0 bases from V and 3 bases from J, leaving 14 bases between. Germline CDR1 reads SGHRS; CDR2 reads YFSETQ. This CDR3 is built from 16 residues. CDR3 sequence (DNA): TGCGCCAGCAGCTTGGGCATCGGCGGGGCAACAGATACGCAGTATTTT. Encoded protein: CASSLGIGGATDTQYF.

V is TRBV11-2 and J is TRBJ2-2; D is unresolved. The CDR3 totals 13 residues. Between the trimmed V and J ends, which lost 1 base and 12 bases, there was a span of 12 bases. Per the germline V gene, CDR1 is SGHAT and CDR2 is FQNNGV. DNA of the CDR3: TGTGCCAGCAGCTTAGTTGTGGCAGGCCAGCTGTTTTTT. Residues: CASSLVVAGQLFF.

This chain uses TRBV28 with TRBJ2-7, with 7 bases fitting TRBD2. The germline CDR1 and CDR2 sequences are MDHEN and SYDVKM. The CDR3 runs to 16 residues. The V gene end was trimmed by 7 bases and the J gene end by 6 bases; junction bases not matched to a gene: 18. CDR3 coding DNA: TGTGCCAGCACAATATTTCGGGGAGGGCGGTTCTCCGAGCAGTACTTC. It translates to CASTIFRGGRFSEQYF. Combining the CDR3 with reference TRBV28 and TRBJ2-7 gives the whole variable domain DVKVTQSSRYLVKRTGEKVFLECVQDMDHENMFWYRQDPGLGLRLIYFSYDVKMKEKGDIPEGYSVSREKKERFSLILESASTNQTSMYLCASTIFRGGRFSEQYFGPGTRLTVT.

The chain uses TRBV18 and TRBJ2-2, with D perhaps matching TRBD2 (6 bases). Trimming stripped 2 bases from V and 13 bases from J, with 11 bases between. Looked up from germline, CDR1 is KGHSH and CDR2 is LQKENI. The CDR3 consists of 12 residues. CDR3 sequence reads: CASSPEGLRLFF. For the CDR3, the DNA is TGTGCCAGCTCACCAGAGGGACTGCGGCTGTTTTTT.

The chain is built from TRBV13 and TRBJ2-7; 10 bases align to TRBD2. There are 18 residues in the CDR3. CDR1 is PRHDT, CDR2 FYEKMQ, per germline (reference sequence). Unmatched junction bases numbered 10, after V lost 0 bases and J lost 2 bases. The CDR3 DNA is TGTGCCAGCAGCTTAGGCCGGCTAGCGGGAGTACCAGCCTACGAGCAGTACTTC. Protein sequence: CASSLGRLAGVPAYEQYF.

This clone was seen a single time. The chain combines TRBV9 with TRBJ1-6; 10 nucleotides align to TRBD1. V was pared by 6 bases and J by 5 bases, with 8 bases of the junction left unmatched. This CDR3 is 16 amino acids long. CDR1 and CDR2 (germline): SGDLS, YYNGEE. The CDR3 nucleotides read TGTGCCAGCAACCCATCCGGGACAGGGGATAATTCACCCCTCCACTTT. Encoded protein: CASNPSGTGDNSPLHF.

The rearrangement uses TRBV11-2 and TRBJ1-4, with D hard to call. The CDR3 has 15 residues. Trimming removed 8 bases at V and 3 bases at J, with 16 bases between. The V gene's germline CDR1 is SGHAT and CDR2 FQNNGV. This CDR3 is CASRSGIGANEKLFF. CDR3 DNA sequence: TGTGCCAGCCGCTCTGGAATAGGAGCTAATGAAAAACTGTTTTTT.

The chain carries TRBV7-2 and TRBJ2-7, with 7 bases matching TRBD2. The CDR3 covers 16 residues. Trimming at V came to 1 base and at J to 3 bases, leaving 9 bases not matched to a gene. In germline, CDR1 is SGHTA, CDR2 FQGNSA. This chain's CDR3 is CASSLGSAGVGYEQYF. CDR3 sequence (DNA): TGTGCCAGCAGCTTAGGCAGCGCGGGAGTTGGCTACGAGCAGTACTTC.

This chain joins TRBV6-5 and TRBJ2-5; TRBD2 might be the D (7 bases). The V and J ends lost 7 bases and 5 bases respectively, with 17 bases between them. From germline, CDR1 is MNHEY and CDR2 SVGAGI. The CDR3 length is 14 residues. The CDR3 DNA reads as TGTGCCAGCATCCCAAAGGGGGGGGATGAGACCCAGTACTTC. Its protein product is CASIPKGGDETQYF.

V gene TRBV29-1 combines with J gene TRBJ1-1; tentative D call: TRBD1 (6 bases). CDR3 length equals 14 residues. Per germline, CDR1 SQVTM and CDR2 ANQGSEA. The V end lost 4 bases, the J end lost 4 bases, and 16 bases lay between the germline ends. CDR3 bases: TGCAGCGTTGCTTTCGGGACATCGGGCACTGAAGCTTTCTTT. Amino acids: CSVAFGTSGTEAFF.

The rearrangement joins TRBV25-1 to TRBJ1-4, with 7 nucleotides matching TRBD1. This CDR3 spans 14 amino acids. J was trimmed by 6 bases and V by 1 base; bases with no gene match: 2. CDR1 and CDR2 from the germline V gene are MGHDK and SYGVNS. CDR3 protein: CASSELTGDEKLFF. CDR3 DNA: TGTGCCAGCAGTGAATTAACAGGGGATGAAAAACTGTTTTTT.

This clone was seen a single time. The chain links TRBV11-2 to TRBJ2-3; unclear D gene. This CDR3 contains 10 residues. V was shortened by 3 bases and J by 10 bases, with 5 bases between the two germline ends. Germline-derived CDR1 and CDR2 are SGHAT and FQNNGV. This CDR3 is CASSFHAQYF. As DNA, the CDR3 is TGTGCCAGCAGCTTCCATGCGCAGTATTTT.

The CDR3 DNA reads TGTGCCAGCAGCTTAGGTTTTGAACAGGCTAACTATGGCTACACCTTC. Its protein is CASSLGFEQANYGYTF. J is TRBJ1-2 and V is TRBV7-9; the D gene is possibly TRBD1 (5 bases). Germline V lookup: CDR1 SEHNR, CDR2 FQNEAQ (reference sequence). The CDR3 consists of 16 residues. V shed 1 base and J shed 0 bases, with 12 bases lying between them.

V gene TRBV7-6 combines with J gene TRBJ1-3, with TRBD1 identical over 7 bases. CDR3 length equals 17 residues. J gave up 0 bases and V 5 bases, and 10 bases lay outside the gene matches. Germline CDR1 SGHVS, CDR2 FNYEAQ. CDR3 bases: TGTGCCAGCAGCGGCCGTCAGGGACAGTCCTCTGGAAACACCATATATTTT. Translating gives CASSGRQGQSSGNTIYF.

The DNA for the CDR3 is TGCGCCAGCAGCTTCTGGACAGACAATTATGAAGCTTTCTTT. Translation gives CASSFWTDNYEAFF. The V call is TRBV5-1, the J call TRBJ1-1; TRBD1 is a possible D gene (6 bases). CDR3 length equals 14 residues. Germline values: CDR1 SGHRS, CDR2 YFSETQ. With 2 bases removed from V and 7 bases from J, the gap between germline ends came to 15 bases.

The rearrangement uses TRBV4-2 and TRBJ2-3; TRBD1 agrees at 8 bases. J lost 6 bases, V lost 1 base, and 9 bases had no gene match. The CDR3 consists of 16 residues. Germline V gene lookup returns CDR1 LGHNA and CDR2 YNFKEQ. The CDR3 bases are TGTGCCAGCAGCCAAGCCGGACAGGGTCAACCCGATACGCAGTATTTT. It specifies CASSQAGQGQPDTQYF.

The V and J genes are TRBV11-3 and TRBJ2-3; TRBD1 agrees at 8 bases. Germline V lookup: CDR1 SGHNT, CDR2 YENEEA. The CDR3 totals 16 residues. J gave up 3 bases and V 6 bases, and 11 bases lay outside the gene matches. This CDR3 is CASRAHRTGSTDTQYF. The CDR3 DNA is TGTGCCAGCAGGGCTCATAGGACAGGGTCAACAGATACGCAGTATTTT. Filled out from reference TRBV11-3 and TRBJ2-3, the complete variable domain reads EAGVVQSPRYKIIEKKQPVAFWCNPISGHNTLYWYLQNLGQGPELLIRYENEEAVDDSQLPKDRFSAERLKGVDSTLKIQPAELGDSAVYLCASRAHRTGSTDTQYFGPGTRLTVL.

This chain links TRBV6-5 with TRBJ2-7; 7 bases agree with TRBD1. The V gene's germline CDR1 is MNHEY and CDR2 SVGAGI. After removal of 6 bases from V and 6 bases from J, the junction contained 11 bases not matched to a gene. This CDR3 is built from 14 residues. CDR3 in DNA: TGTGCCAGCAGCCATATTAGACAGGGCAGCGAGCAGTACTTC. Translating it yields CASSHIRQGSEQYF.

This clone was recorded once. The chain carries TRBV6-5 and TRBJ2-2; weak D call: TRBD1 (5 bases). This CDR3 is built from 13 residues. V lost 2 bases, J lost 9 bases, and 10 bases lay in between. Germline CDR1 and CDR2: MNHEY and SVGAGI. The CDR3 loop reads CASSYGHPRELFF. DNA for the CDR3: TGTGCCAGCAGTTACGGACACCCCAGGGAGCTGTTTTTT.

The chain joins TRBV28 to TRBJ1-5, with D perhaps TRBD1 (6 bases). Germline V gives CDR1 MDHEN, CDR2 SYDVKM. The CDR3 is 15 residues long. The ends were cut back, 1 base at V and 7 bases at J, with 14 bases in the middle. The CDR3 DNA reads as TGTGCCAGCAGTTTATTAGGGGGGAGGGGACAGCCCCAGCATTTT. This codes for CASSLLGGRGQPQHF.

The chain uses TRBV19 and TRBJ1-6; possible D gene TRBD1, 5 bases. V gave up 7 bases and J gave up 2 bases, with 12 bases separating them. The CDR3 has 15 residues. From germline, CDR1 is LNHDA and CDR2 SQIVND (reference sequence). The CDR3 nucleotides are TGTGCCAGTATTCGGCAGGGCGCCTATAATTCACCCCTCCACTTT. This gives the protein CASIRQGAYNSPLHF.

This chain connects TRBV4-1 to TRBJ1-1; 12 bases line up with TRBD1. Germline CDR1 is MGHRA and CDR2 is YSYEKL. This CDR3 has 18 amino acids. With 0 bases clipped from V and 4 bases from J, the junction kept 9 bases outside the gene matches. CDR3: CASSQDGRDRGLGTEAFF. CDR3 bases: TGCGCCAGCAGCCAAGATGGTAGGGACAGGGGGCTCGGCACTGAAGCTTTCTTT.